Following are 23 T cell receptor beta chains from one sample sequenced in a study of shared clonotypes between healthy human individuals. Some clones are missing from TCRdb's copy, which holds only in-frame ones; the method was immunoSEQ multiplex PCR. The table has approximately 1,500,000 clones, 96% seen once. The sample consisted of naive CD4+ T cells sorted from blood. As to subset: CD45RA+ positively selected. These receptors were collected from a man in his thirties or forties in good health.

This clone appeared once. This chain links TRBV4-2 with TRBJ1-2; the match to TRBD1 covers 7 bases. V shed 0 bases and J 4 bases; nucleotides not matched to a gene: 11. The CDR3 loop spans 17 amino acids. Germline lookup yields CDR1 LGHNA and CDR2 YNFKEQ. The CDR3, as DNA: TGTGCCAGCAGCCAAGATTCCCTCTCGACAGGGTCCTATGGCTACACCTTC. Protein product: CASSQDSLSTGSYGYTF.

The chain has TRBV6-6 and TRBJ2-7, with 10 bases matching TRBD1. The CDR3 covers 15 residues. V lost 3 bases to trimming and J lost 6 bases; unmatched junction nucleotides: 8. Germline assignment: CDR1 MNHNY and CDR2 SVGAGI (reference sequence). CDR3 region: CASSYVGQGLSEQYF. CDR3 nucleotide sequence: TGTGCCAGCAGTTATGTGGGACAGGGGCTGAGCGAGCAGTACTTC.

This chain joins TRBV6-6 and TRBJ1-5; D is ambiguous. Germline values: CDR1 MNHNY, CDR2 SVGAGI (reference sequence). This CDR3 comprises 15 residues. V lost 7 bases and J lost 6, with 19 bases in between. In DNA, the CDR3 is TGTGCCAGCACCCCGGGAGGGTCGGATCGTCAGCCCCAGCATTTT. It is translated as CASTPGGSDRQPQHF.

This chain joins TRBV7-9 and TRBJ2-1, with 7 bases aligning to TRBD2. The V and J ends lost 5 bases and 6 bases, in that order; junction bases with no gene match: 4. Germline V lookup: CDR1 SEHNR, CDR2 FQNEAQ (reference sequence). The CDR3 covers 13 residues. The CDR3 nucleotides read TGTGCCAGCAGCCCAGCGGGGCCCAATGAGCAGTTCTTC. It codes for CASSPAGPNEQFF. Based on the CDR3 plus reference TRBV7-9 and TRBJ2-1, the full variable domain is DTGVSQNPRHKITKRGQNVTFRCDPISEHNRLYWYRQTLGQGPEFLTYFQNEAQLEKSRLLSDRFSAERPKGSFSTLEIQRTEQGDSAMYLCASSPAGPNEQFFGPGTRLTVL.

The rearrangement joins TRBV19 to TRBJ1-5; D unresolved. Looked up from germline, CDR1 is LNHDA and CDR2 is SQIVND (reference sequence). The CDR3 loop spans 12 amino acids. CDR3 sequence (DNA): TGTGCTTCGGCGGAAATCGGTCAGCCCCAGCATTTT. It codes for CASAEIGQPQHF.

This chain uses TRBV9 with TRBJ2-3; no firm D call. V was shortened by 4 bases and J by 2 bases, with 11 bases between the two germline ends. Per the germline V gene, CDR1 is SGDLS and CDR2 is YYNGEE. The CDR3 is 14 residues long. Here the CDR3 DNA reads TGTGCCAGCAGCTGGGCGGCTCCCACAGATACGCAGTATTTT. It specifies CASSWAAPTDTQYF.

CDR3 DNA sequence: TGTGCCAGCAGAACGGACAGGGGAACCGCTGAAGCTTTCTTT. Residues: CASRTDRGTAEAFF. The V gene is TRBV6-5, the J gene TRBJ1-1; 9 bases align to TRBD1. The germline CDR1 and CDR2 sequences are MNHEY and SVGAGI. The CDR3 sequence is 14 residues long. V lost 6 bases to trimming and J lost 6 bases; unmatched junction nucleotides: 8.

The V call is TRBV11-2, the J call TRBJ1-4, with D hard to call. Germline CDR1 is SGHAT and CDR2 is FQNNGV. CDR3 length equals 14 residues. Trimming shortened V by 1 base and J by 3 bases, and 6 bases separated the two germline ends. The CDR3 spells CASSLVGSNEKLFF. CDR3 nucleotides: TGTGCCAGCAGCTTAGTCGGTTCTAATGAAAAACTGTTTTTT.

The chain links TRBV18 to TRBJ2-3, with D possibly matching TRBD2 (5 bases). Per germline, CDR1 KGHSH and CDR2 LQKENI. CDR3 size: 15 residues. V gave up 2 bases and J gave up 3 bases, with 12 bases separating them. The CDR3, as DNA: TGTGCCAGCTCACCATTCCGTCGGGGTACAGATACGCAGTATTTT. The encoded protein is CASSPFRRGTDTQYF. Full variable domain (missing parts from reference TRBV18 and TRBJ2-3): NAGVMQNPRHLVRRRGQEARLRCSPMKGHSHVYWYRQLPEEGLKFMVYLQKENIIDESGMPKERFSAEFPKEGPSILRIQQVVRGDSAAYFCASSPFRRGTDTQYFGPGTRLTVL.

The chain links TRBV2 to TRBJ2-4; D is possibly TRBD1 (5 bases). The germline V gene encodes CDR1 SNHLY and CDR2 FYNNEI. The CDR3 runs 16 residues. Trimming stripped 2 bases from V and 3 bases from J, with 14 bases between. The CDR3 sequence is CASSEYLDSFKNIQYF. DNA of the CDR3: TGTGCCAGCAGTGAATATCTAGACAGTTTCAAAAACATTCAGTACTTC. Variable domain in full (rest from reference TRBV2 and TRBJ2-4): EPEVTQTPSHQVTQMGQEVILRCVPISNHLYFYWYRQILGQKVEFLVSFYNNEISEKSEIFDDQFSVERPDGSNFTLKIRSTKLEDSAMYFCASSEYLDSFKNIQYFGAGTRLSVL.

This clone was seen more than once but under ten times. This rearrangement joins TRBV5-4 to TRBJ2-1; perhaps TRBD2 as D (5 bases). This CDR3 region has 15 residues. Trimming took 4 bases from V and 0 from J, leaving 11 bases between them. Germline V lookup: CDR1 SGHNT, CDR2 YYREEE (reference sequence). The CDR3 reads CASSEDSSSYNEQFF. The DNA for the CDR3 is TGTGCCAGCAGCGAGGACTCAAGCTCCTACAATGAGCAGTTCTTC.

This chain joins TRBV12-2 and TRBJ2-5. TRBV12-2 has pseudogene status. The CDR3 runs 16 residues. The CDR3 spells CASRLEPPADQVAQYF. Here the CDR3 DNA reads TGTGCAAGTCGCTTAGAGCCCCCGGCGGACCAAGTGGCCCAGTACTTC.

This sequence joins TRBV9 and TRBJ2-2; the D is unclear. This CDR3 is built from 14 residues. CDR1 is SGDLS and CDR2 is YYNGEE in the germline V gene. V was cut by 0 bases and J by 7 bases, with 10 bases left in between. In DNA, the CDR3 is TGTGCCAGCAGCGTAGTTCCGGGTGGCGGGGAGCTGTTTTTT. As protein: CASSVVPGGGELFF.

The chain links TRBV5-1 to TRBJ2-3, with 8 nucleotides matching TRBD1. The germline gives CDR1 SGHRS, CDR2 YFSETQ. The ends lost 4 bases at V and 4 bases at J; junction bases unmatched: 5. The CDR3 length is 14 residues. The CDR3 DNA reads TGCGCCAGCAGCAATGACAGGGGTTCAGATACGCAGTATTTT. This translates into CASSNDRGSDTQYF.

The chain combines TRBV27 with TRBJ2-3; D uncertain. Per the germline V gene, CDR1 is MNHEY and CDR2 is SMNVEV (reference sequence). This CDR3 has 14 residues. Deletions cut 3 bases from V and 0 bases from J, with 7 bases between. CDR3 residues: CASSLLWSTDTQYF. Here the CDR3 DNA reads TGTGCCAGCAGTTTGCTGTGGAGCACAGATACGCAGTATTTT.

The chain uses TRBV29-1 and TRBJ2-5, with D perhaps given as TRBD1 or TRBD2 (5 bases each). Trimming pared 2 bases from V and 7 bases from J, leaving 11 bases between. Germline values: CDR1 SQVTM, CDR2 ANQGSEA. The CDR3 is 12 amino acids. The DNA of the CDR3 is TGCAGCGTTGAAAGGGGTGGGGGGACCCAGTACTTC. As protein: CSVERGGGTQYF.

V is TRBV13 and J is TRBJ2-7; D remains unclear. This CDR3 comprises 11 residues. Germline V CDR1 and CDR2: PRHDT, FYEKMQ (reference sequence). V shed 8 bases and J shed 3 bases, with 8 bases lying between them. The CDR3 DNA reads TGTGCCAGCGGGTTATTCTACGAGCAGTACTTC. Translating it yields CASGLFYEQYF.

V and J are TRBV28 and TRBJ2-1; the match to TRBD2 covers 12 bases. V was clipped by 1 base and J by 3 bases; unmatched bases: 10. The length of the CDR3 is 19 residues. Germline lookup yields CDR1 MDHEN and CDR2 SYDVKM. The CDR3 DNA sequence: TGTGCCAGCAGTTTATTGTTGTCGACTAGCGGGAGAGGCTACAATGAGCAGTTCTTC. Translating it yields CASSLLLSTSGRGYNEQFF.

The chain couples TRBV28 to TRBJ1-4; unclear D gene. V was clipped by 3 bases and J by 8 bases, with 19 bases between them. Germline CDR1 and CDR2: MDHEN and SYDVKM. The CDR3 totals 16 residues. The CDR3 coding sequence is TGTGCCAGCAGTTTCCCCTCGACTGGGAGGAAAGAAAAACTGTTTTTT. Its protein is CASSFPSTGRKEKLFF.

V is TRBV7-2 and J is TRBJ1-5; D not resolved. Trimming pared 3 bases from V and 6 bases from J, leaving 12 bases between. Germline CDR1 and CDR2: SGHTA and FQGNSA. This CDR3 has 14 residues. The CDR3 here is CASSLGWRSQPQHF. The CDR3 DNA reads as TGTGCCAGCAGCTTGGGTTGGCGGAGTCAGCCCCAGCATTTT.

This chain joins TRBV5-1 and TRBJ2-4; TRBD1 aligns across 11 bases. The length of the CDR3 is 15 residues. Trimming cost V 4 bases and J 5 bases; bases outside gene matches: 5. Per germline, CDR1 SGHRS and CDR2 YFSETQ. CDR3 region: CASSRTGGVENIQYF. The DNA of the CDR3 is TGCGCCAGCAGCAGGACAGGGGGCGTCGAAAACATTCAGTACTTC.

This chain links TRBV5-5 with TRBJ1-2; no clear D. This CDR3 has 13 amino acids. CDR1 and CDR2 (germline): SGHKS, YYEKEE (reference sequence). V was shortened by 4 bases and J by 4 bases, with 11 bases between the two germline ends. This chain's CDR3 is CASSGGYGYGYTF. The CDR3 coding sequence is TGTGCCAGCAGCGGAGGCTATGGCTATGGCTACACCTTC.

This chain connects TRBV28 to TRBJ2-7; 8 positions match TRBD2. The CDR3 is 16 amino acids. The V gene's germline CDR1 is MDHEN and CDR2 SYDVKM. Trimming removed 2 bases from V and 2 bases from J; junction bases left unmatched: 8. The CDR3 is CASSLPLTSGAYEQYF. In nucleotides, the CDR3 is TGTGCCAGCAGTTTACCCTTAACTAGCGGTGCCTACGAGCAGTACTTC.